Given below is one T cell receptor beta chain in context. These data are taken from a study of blood T cell repertoires in COVID-19. Study context: Acute-phase and convalescent COVID-19 samples originated in the United States, Italy and Spain. The analysed material was cDNA or gDNA that came from T cells, B-cell-depleted T cells, or PBMCs.

The CDR3 extends over 16 amino acids. V was clipped by 2 bases and J by 5 bases, with 19 bases between them. Germline-derived CDR1 and CDR2 are SGHRS and YFSETQ. In the source study's methods: Using reference gene primer amplification, nucleated cell counts were estimated. The method was immunoSEQ multiplex PCR; TCRdb's version includes in-frame clones alone and lacks a portion of them. V and J calls plus clone size are reproduced from that table; the DNA served to infer D and trimming. The data contain tens of thousands of clones, more than 75% of them singletons. This TCR derives from a woman in her 70s with acute or convalescent COVID-19. The chain joins TRBV5-1 to TRBJ2-5; D is possibly TRBD2 (7 bases). What was sequenced was peripheral blood. CDR3 coding DNA: TGCGCCAGCAGCTTCCGGGCGGGGGCGGATGGGGAGACCCAGTACTTC. Its protein product is CASSFRAGADGETQYF. Full variable domain (missing parts from reference TRBV5-1 and TRBJ2-5): KAGVTQTPRYLIKTRGQQVTLSCSPISGHRSVSWYQQTPGQGLQFLFEYFSETQRNKGNFPGRFSGRQFSNSRSEMNVSTLELGDSALYLCASSFRAGADGETQYFGPGTRLLVL.